This T cell receptor beta chain emerged from a study of spatial heterogeneity in lung cancer (dated by TCRdb to about 2019). Background on the whole study: More beta-chain than alpha-chain transcripts were consistently detected, likely reflecting higher beta-chain transcript abundance. In the raw uncorrected reads, each unique combination of TCR and UMI appeared more than ten times on average. The study quantitatively compared TCR alpha and beta repertoires across multiple tumor regions, matched nontumor lung and blood in non-small cell lung cancer. Nonsynonymous mutation counts, determined by whole-exome sequencing of tumor tissue, were related to features of the TCR repertoire. At surgery, both alpha and beta chains were TCR-sequenced in 220 tumor regions, about 64 matched nontumor lung samples and a few dozen PBMC samples.

The time point label corresponds to: sample taken at primary tumor resection. TCR sequencing used whole RNA extracted from tumor and nontumor lung tissue, or from cryopreserved PBMC samples, without cell sorting. The donors were fewer than 90 patients from the lung TRACERx cohort who had early-stage, untreated non-small cell lung cancer. Only patients with enough RNA available from two or more tumor regions were chosen for TCR sequencing. General conclusions and limits of the study: Ubiquitous expanded tumor TCRs were detected in blood more often at tumor resection than at routine follow-up. Additional single-cell paired TCR alpha and beta sequencing was considered necessary to confirm, at a functional level, the hypothesis that regional TCRs recognize regional mutations.

Libraries were constructed by 5' RACE. Instrument used: NextSeq 500. To allow correction of PCR and sequencing errors, the TCR library protocol tagged every TCR cDNA molecule with a unique molecular identifier. The authors processed their data as follows. TCR identification, UMI-based error correction and CDR3 extraction were performed with Decombinator tools. TCRs above a frequency of 2 per 1,000, corresponding to the top 1% of the tumor frequency distribution, were defined as expanded. Renyi diversity was computed with the R vegan package after each repertoire had been subsampled 100 times to 5,000 TCRs. CDR3 similarity networks were built from amino acid triplet string-kernel similarity, connecting CDR3s with pairwise similarity above 0.82. TCRdb trimmed public reads at Q25 via fastp, called clones via MiXCR and kept in-frame beta chains. Rows merge per CDR3 protein into single entries with the most common DNA and genes. The V and J calls and clone size come from TCRdb's table, not from the authors' own analysis. The sample yields tens of thousands of distinct CDR3 sequences; around 9% were counted once. About 7.1% of the sample belongs to the ten largest clones.

Germline trimming: 6 bases from V, 3 bases from J; junction bases outside gene matches: 6. CDR1 and CDR2, per the germline V gene, are SGHTA and FQGNSA. There are 15 amino acids in the CDR3, from cysteine to phenylalanine inclusive. This entry keeps only the CDR3 DNA: 45 bases, framed from base 1. This clonotype was recorded many times. Its antigen has not been determined. No base quality information exists; no much larger clone differs at one position. This chain is built from TRBV7-2 and TRBJ2-7, and 12 junctional nucleotides match TRBD2. This clonotype was obtained from a male donor with early-stage non-small cell lung cancer. This specimen consisted of PBMCs, obtained at surgery. The DNA sequence is given as TGTGCCAGCAGACTAGCGGGGGGCCTCCTCTACGAGCAGTACTTC. The resulting protein is CASRLAGGLLYEQYF.